This T cell receptor beta chain stems from a study of OX40 agonist ivuxolimab in advanced cancers. Study summary: With a range of about 23 to 90, age averaged approximately 64 years, and approximately 83% were male. Study-level findings and limits: Antigen targets of the expanded peripheral T cells went undetermined. Among the nonresponders, some also had low normalized T-cell clonal expansion.

This CDR3 is built from 14 residues. Trimming pared 1 base from V and 3 bases from J, leaving 9 bases between. Per germline, CDR1 MNHNY and CDR2 SVGAGI (reference sequence). Profiled with immunoSEQ multiplex PCR; TCRdb holds only in-frame clones, not every one. The sample has about 100,000 clones, approximately 84% seen once. With regard to this clone: As yet, its antigen is unknown.

The chain couples TRBV6-6 to TRBJ2-5, with TRBD2 as a possible D gene (6 bases). Sequenced here: CD4+ or CD8+ T cells sorted from blood, sampled in a trial of the OX40 agonist ivuxolimab. The receptor's source is an adult with an advanced solid tumor such as melanoma, head and neck, liver or kidney cancer. The CDR3 loop is CASSYYGGKETQYF. CDR3 DNA sequence: TGTGCCAGCAGTTACTATGGAGGGAAAGAGACCCAGTACTTC.